Each of the 28 T cell receptor beta chains below was sequenced from the same sample in a study of blood T cells in healthy people across ages. The second PCR ran roughly 6 to 11 cycles with a sample-barcoded 5' primer and J-beta primers. TCRdb independently ran MiXCR on the 5' RACE reads; one entry per CDR3 protein. The repertoire holds hundreds of thousands of distinct CDR3 sequences, about half seen once, with around 53% in the top ten. Sequenced material: blood. These receptors were taken from a man aged 55 to 70 in good health.

This clonotype was detected once. Since a much larger clone is just one base distant, this may be a read error. V and J are TRBV27 and TRBJ2-1, with D hard to call. Trimming pared 3 bases from V and 12 bases from J, leaving 9 bases between. Germline V gives CDR1 MNHEY, CDR2 SMNVEV (reference sequence). This CDR3 is built from 11 residues. CDR3 nucleotides: TGTGCCAGCAGTTTTGGTTATGGGCAGTTCTTC. Amino acids: CASSFGYGQFF.

This chain connects TRBV7-2 to TRBJ2-1; 9 bases match TRBD2. The CDR3 has 16 residues. V lost 1 base, J lost 4 bases, and 5 bases stayed unmatched. The germline V gene has CDR1 SGHTA and CDR2 FQGNSA. The CDR3 nucleotides read TGTGCCAGCAGCTTAGTGGCGGGAGGGCGATACAATGAGCAGTTCTTC. This gives the protein CASSLVAGGRYNEQFF.

The chain couples TRBV30 to TRBJ2-7; 7 bases align to TRBD2. Trimming at V came to 3 bases and at J to 0 bases, leaving 8 bases not matched to a gene. The CDR3 length is 15 residues. CDR1 and CDR2 (germline): GTSNPN, SVGIG (reference sequence). CDR3 amino acids: CAWSRGDPSSYEQYF. The CDR3 coding sequence is TGTGCCTGGAGCCGGGGGGATCCTAGCTCCTACGAGCAGTACTTC.

Ten or more counts support this clonotype. V usage is TRBV3-1 and J usage is TRBJ1-1; D not certain. CDR1 and CDR2 (germline): LGHDT, YNNKEL (reference sequence). Trimming stripped 4 bases from V and 5 bases from J, with 17 bases between. This CDR3 spans 15 amino acids. The CDR3 here is CASSRSGWMGTEAFF. CDR3 sequence (DNA): TGTGCCAGCAGCCGGTCCGGTTGGATGGGGACTGAAGCTTTCTTT.

This sequence joins TRBV7-2 and TRBJ2-7; possibly TRBD1 for D (6 bases). Per the germline V gene, CDR1 is SGHTA and CDR2 is FQGNSA. V lost 5 bases and J 2 bases, leaving 13 bases between the germline ends. This CDR3 region has 14 residues. CDR3 DNA: TGTGCCAGCAGCCATCGACAGGCTACCTACGAGCAGTACTTC. This gives the protein CASSHRQATYEQYF.

V is TRBV20-1 and J is TRBJ1-2; 10 bases agree with TRBD1. Germline V gene data show CDR1 as DFQATT and CDR2 as SNEGSKA (reference sequence). This CDR3 has 14 amino acids. V trimming: 5 bases; J trimming: 6 bases; junction bases outside the gene matches: 9. The CDR3 protein is CSAVPGGQGDGYTF. CDR3 coding DNA: TGCAGTGCTGTCCCCGGTGGACAGGGGGATGGCTACACCTTC.

Here the CDR3 reads CASSPESTGEKLFF. The CDR3 DNA follows: TGTGCCAGCTCACCAGAGAGTACGGGCGAAAAACTGTTTTTT. This chain joins TRBV18 and TRBJ1-4, with D uncertain. Trimming took off 2 bases at V and 8 bases at J, with 12 bases between the two ends. The CDR3 is 14 residues long. Germline-derived CDR1 and CDR2 are KGHSH and LQKENI.

The sample holds many counts of this clonotype. The chain recombines TRBV5-1 with TRBJ2-7; a possible D gene is TRBD2 (5 bases). Trimming removed 0 bases at V and 6 bases at J, with 10 bases between. In germline, CDR1 is SGHRS, CDR2 YFSETQ. This CDR3 comprises 13 residues. The chain's CDR3 is CASSLGRTSEQYF. In DNA, the CDR3 is TGCGCCAGCAGCTTGGGGAGGACTTCCGAGCAGTACTTC.

This clonotype has a single count. The gene calls are TRBV12-3 or TRBV12-4 and TRBJ2-3; 7 positions agree with TRBD2. Unmatched junction bases numbered 12, after V lost 6 bases and J lost 6 bases. This CDR3 region has 15 residues. The CDR3 sequence is CASSRSGVVVDTQYF. The CDR3 bases are TGTGCCAGCAGCCGGAGCGGGGTCGTAGTGGATACGCAGTATTTT.

This clonotype is a singleton in its sample. This sequence may be a read error, since a much larger clone differs from it by one base. V usage is TRBV7-2 and J usage is TRBJ2-6, with D possibly being TRBD1 (6 bases). The germline V gene encodes CDR1 SGHTA and CDR2 FQGNSA. The V and J ends lost 5 bases and 4 bases respectively, with 12 bases between them. The CDR3 loop spans 15 amino acids. The CDR3 DNA reads as TGTGCCAGCAGCCCAGGGGTCTCGGGGGCCAACGTCCTGACTTTC. It is translated as CASSPGVSGANVLTF.

The rearrangement uses TRBV6-1 and TRBJ1-4; D is possibly TRBD1 (5 bases). In germline, CDR1 is MNHNS, CDR2 SASEGT. The length of the CDR3 is 14 residues. Trimming took off 5 bases at V and 4 bases at J, with 11 bases between the two ends. The CDR3 sequence: CASSPGRINEKLFF. CDR3 nucleotides: TGTGCCAGCAGTCCAGGGAGGATTAATGAAAAACTGTTTTTT.

The chain is built from TRBV12-3 or TRBV12-4 and TRBJ2-5; a possible D gene is TRBD2 (5 bases). With the DNA end fitting TRBJ2-7 better, the J assignment may be wrong. The CDR3 runs to 12 residues. The CDR3 sequence is CASSRTPYEQYF. In nucleotides, the CDR3 is TGTGCCAGCAGTCGGACTCCCTACGAGCAGTACTTC.

This clonotype was seen a single time. A much larger clonotype is one base distant, so this may be a read error. The chain carries TRBV20-1 and TRBJ2-3; 7 bases agree with TRBD2. V lost 6 bases and J lost 3; bases outside the gene matches: 9. CDR3 length equals 14 residues. Germline CDR1 is DFQATT and CDR2 is SNEGSKA (reference sequence). The CDR3 coding sequence is TGCAGTGCGGAGGGAGGGGAGGGGACAGATACGCAGTATTTT. Translated, it gives CSAEGGEGTDTQYF.

The chain joins TRBV29-1 to TRBJ1-2; TRBD1 matches 10 bases. CDR1 is SQVTM and CDR2 is ANQGSEA in the germline V gene. The CDR3 length is 13 residues. Trimming cost V 3 bases and J 5 bases; bases outside gene matches: 3. The CDR3 bases are TGCAGCGTTGATCGGACAGGGGGATATGGCTACACCTTC. This codes for CSVDRTGGYGYTF.

The chain couples TRBV20-1 to TRBJ2-7; TRBD1 might be the D (7 bases). The J call may not be correct, given that the DNA end is closer to TRBJ2-5. The CDR3 sequence is 15 residues long. Germline V gives CDR1 DFQATT, CDR2 SNEGSKA (reference sequence). The CDR3 spells CSARVIAEGAGTQYF. The CDR3 DNA sequence: TGCAGTGCTAGAGTTATCGCGGAGGGGGCGGGGACCCAGTACTTC.

This chain uses TRBV7-3 with TRBJ2-1; 8 bases are a match to TRBD2. The CDR3 runs to 12 residues. With V trimmed by 5 bases and J by 10 bases, 4 bases remained unmatched. Germline V gene lookup returns CDR1 SGHTA and CDR2 FQGTGA. The CDR3 here is CASSPGGEEQFF. The CDR3 DNA reads TGTGCCAGCAGCCCCGGGGGGGAGGAGCAGTTCTTC. Using reference TRBV7-3 and TRBJ2-1 for the parts outside the CDR3, the full variable domain is GAGVSQTPSNKVTEKGKYVELRCDPISGHTALYWYRQSLGQGPEFLIYFQGTGAADDSGLPNDRFFAVRPEGSVSTLKIQRTERGDSAVYLCASSPGGEEQFFGPGTRLTVL.

J is TRBJ2-5 and V is TRBV5-6, with D possibly being TRBD2 (5 bases). The CDR3 spans 14 residues. Germline V lookup: CDR1 SGHDT, CDR2 YYEEEE. The V end was cut by 3 bases, the J end by 5 bases, with 14 bases between. CDR3 coding DNA: TGTGCCAGCAGCTCACTCAAGTGGGAGGAGACCCAGTACTTC. Protein: CASSSLKWEETQYF.

This clonotype was seen once. Germline is not matched at one junction end, which may reflect a read error. V and J are TRBV9 and TRBJ2-7; TRBD1 matches 10 bases. This CDR3 is built from 16 residues. Germline values: CDR1 SGDLS, CDR2 YYNGEE. CDR3 nucleotide sequence: TGTGCCAGCGGCGTAGGCAGGGACAGGGGCACCTACGAGCAGTACTTC. This translates into CASGVGRDRGTYEQYF.

This clonotype was found once. This chain uses TRBV7-2 with TRBJ2-5; tentatively, D is TRBD1 or TRBD2 (6 bases each). The J call may be in error: the DNA end matches TRBJ2-7 better. CDR1 and CDR2 (germline): SGHTA, FQGNSA. The CDR3 covers 15 residues. CDR3: CASSLGRGRSYEQYF. In DNA form, the CDR3 reads TGTGCCAGCAGCTTAGGGAGGGGGAGGTCCTACGAGCAGTACTTC.

The V and J genes are TRBV7-9 and TRBJ1-2; D not certain. Germline values: CDR1 SEHNR, CDR2 FQNEAQ (reference sequence). V gave up 5 bases and J gave up 6 bases, with 16 bases separating them. The CDR3 runs 14 residues. The CDR3 protein is CASSVDRSGHGYTF. CDR3 DNA sequence: TGTGCCAGCAGCGTAGATCGATCTGGGCATGGCTACACCTTC.

This clonotype appeared once. V is TRBV7-6 and J is TRBJ1-1, with D unclear. The V end lost 8 bases, the J end lost 0 bases, and 10 bases lay between the germline ends. The CDR3 is 13 residues long. CDR1 is SGHVS and CDR2 is FNYEAQ in the germline V gene. The CDR3 protein is CASGHGVNTEAFF. The CDR3 DNA follows: TGTGCCAGCGGCCATGGGGTGAACACTGAAGCTTTCTTT. Using reference TRBV7-6 and TRBJ1-1 for the parts outside the CDR3, the full variable domain is GAGVSQSPRYKVTKRGQDVALRCDPISGHVSLYWYRQALGQGPEFLTYFNYEAQQDKSGLPNDRFSAERPEGSISTLTIQRTEQRDSAMYRCASGHGVNTEAFFGQGTRLTVV.

V is TRBV15 and J is TRBJ1-1, with D perhaps TRBD1 (5 bases). This CDR3 spans 14 amino acids. Trimming took off 0 bases at V and 4 bases at J, with 9 bases between the two ends. Germline CDR1 reads LNHNV; CDR2 reads YYDKDF (reference sequence). The CDR3 nucleotides are TGTGCCACCAGCAGAGAGGGGGGGAGCACTGAAGCTTTCTTT. Its protein product is CATSREGGSTEAFF.

This rearrangement joins TRBV20-1 to TRBJ2-3, with 9 bases aligning to TRBD2. Per germline, CDR1 DFQATT and CDR2 SNEGSKA (reference sequence). CDR3 size: 12 residues. The CDR3, as DNA: TGCAGGCCAGCGGGGGGAACAGATACGCAGTATTTT. Amino acids: CRPAGGTDTQYF.

This clonotype has only a few counts. CDR3 nucleotide sequence: TGCAGTGCTACCTCGGGGAGCGGGGGGGCCTTCTACAATGAGCAGTTCTTC. Its translation is CSATSGSGGAFYNEQFF. The chain combines TRBV20-1 with TRBJ2-1, with 10 bases that match TRBD2. Trimming at V came to 4 bases and at J to 3 bases, leaving 12 bases not matched to a gene. Germline CDR1 and CDR2: DFQATT and SNEGSKA (reference sequence). This CDR3 has 17 residues.

The V gene is TRBV29-1, the J gene TRBJ2-7; 8 nucleotides line up with TRBD1. The ends lost 6 bases at V and 1 base at J; junction bases unmatched: 5. The CDR3 runs 13 residues. Per germline, CDR1 SQVTM and CDR2 ANQGSEA. The CDR3 nucleotides are TGCAGCGTGGTGCAGGGGGCTTCCTACGAGCAGTACTTC. Residues: CSVVQGASYEQYF.

The chain combines TRBV7-2 with TRBJ2-7; D tentatively fits TRBD1 or TRBD2 (6 bases each). V was shortened by 5 bases and J by 5 bases, with 19 bases between the two germline ends. Germline-derived CDR1 and CDR2 are SGHTA and FQGNSA. The length of the CDR3 is 15 residues. CDR3 amino acids: CASSPFGGLVDEQYF. CDR3 sequence (DNA): TGTGCCAGCAGCCCTTTCGGGGGCCTCGTGGACGAGCAGTACTTC.

This clonotype was seen more than once but under ten times. The chain links TRBV28 to TRBJ2-5; tentatively, D is TRBD1 or TRBD2 (5 bases each). The J call is doubtful: the DNA matches TRBJ2-7 better. The CDR3 consists of 14 residues. Germline V CDR1 and CDR2: MDHEN, SYDVKM. This CDR3 is CASSLRDGYYEQYF. CDR3 nucleotide sequence: TGTGCCAGCAGTTTAAGGGACGGATACTACGAGCAGTACTTC.

This clonotype is a singleton in its sample. The chain is built from TRBV24-1 and TRBJ2-1, with 9 bases aligning to TRBD2. Germline trimming cut 10 bases from V and 0 bases from J; bases unmatched to any gene: 3. CDR3 size: 14 residues. CDR1 is KGHDR and CDR2 is SFDVKD in the germline V gene. CDR3: CATAGGSSYNEQFF. The CDR3, as DNA: TGTGCCACGGCGGGAGGGAGCTCCTACAATGAGCAGTTCTTC.